Described below is a single TCR beta chain sequence and its context. The data were obtained in a study of T-cell reconstitution after alpha-beta-depleted transplantation in children. The length of the CDR3 is 15 residues. J gave up 2 bases and V 3 bases, and 6 bases lay outside the gene matches. From germline, CDR1 is MDHEN and CDR2 SYDVKM. TCRbeta library preparation incorporated unique molecular identifiers. From the PCR reads, TCRdb called clonotypes with MiXCR, one entry per CDR3 protein. The sample yields 100,000 or so distinct CDR3 sequences, 23% seen once. The sequenced sample was PBMCs, obtained before TCRalphabeta/CD19-depleted stem cell transplant. The chain joins TRBV28 to TRBJ2-7; 8 bases fit TRBD2. The clonotype originates from a boy aged 2 to 10 with acute lymphoblastic leukemia, due to receive a stem cell transplant. The CDR3 region has the DNA TGTGCCAGCAGTTTTATAAGCGGGGGTGCCTACGAGCAGTACTTC. Its protein is CASSFISGGAYEQYF.